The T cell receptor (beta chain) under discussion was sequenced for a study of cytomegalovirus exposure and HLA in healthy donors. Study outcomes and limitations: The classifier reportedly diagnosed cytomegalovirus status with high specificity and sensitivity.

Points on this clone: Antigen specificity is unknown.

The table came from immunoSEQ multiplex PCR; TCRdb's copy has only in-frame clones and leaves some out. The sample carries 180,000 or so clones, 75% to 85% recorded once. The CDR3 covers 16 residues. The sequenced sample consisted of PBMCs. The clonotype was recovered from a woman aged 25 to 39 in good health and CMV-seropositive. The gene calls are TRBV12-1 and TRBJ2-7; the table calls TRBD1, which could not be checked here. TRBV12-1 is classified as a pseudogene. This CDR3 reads CASSLEGDRVILEQYF. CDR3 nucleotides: TGTGCCAGCAGCCTCGAGGGGGACAGGGTCATTTTGGAGCAGTACTTC.